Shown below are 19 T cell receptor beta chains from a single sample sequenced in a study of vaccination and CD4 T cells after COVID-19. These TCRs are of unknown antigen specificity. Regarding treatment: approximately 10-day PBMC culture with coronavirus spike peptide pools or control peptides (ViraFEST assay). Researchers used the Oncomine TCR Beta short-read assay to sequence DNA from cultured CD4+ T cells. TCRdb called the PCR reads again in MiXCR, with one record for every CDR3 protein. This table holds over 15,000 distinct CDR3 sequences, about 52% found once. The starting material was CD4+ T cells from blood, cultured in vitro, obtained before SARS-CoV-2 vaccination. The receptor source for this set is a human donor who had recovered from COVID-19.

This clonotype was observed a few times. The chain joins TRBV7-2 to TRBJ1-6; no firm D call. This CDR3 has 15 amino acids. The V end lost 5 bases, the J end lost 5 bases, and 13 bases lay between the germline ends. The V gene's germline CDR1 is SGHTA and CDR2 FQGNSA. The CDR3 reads CASSILTANNSPLHF. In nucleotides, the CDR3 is TGTGCCAGCAGCATTTTGACGGCGAATAATTCACCCCTCCACTTT.

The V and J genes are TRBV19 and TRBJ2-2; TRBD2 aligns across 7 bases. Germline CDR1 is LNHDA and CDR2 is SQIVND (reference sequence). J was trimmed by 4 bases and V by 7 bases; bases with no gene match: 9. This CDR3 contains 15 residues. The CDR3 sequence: CASTQGGGSTGELFF. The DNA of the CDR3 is TGTGCCAGTACCCAGGGCGGGGGTAGCACCGGGGAGCTGTTTTTT.

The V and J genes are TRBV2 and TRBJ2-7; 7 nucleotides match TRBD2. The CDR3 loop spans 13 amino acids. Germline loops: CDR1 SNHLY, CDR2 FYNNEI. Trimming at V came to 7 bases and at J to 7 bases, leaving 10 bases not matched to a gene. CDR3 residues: CASTRDYLGEQYF. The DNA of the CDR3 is TGTGCCAGCACCCGGGACTACCTGGGGGAGCAGTACTTC.

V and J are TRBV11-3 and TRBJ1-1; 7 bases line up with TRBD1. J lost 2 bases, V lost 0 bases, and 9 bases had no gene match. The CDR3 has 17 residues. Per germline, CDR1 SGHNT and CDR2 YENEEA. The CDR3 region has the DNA TGTGCCAGCAGCTTAGACCGGGTCGGGACAGATAACACTGAAGCTTTCTTT. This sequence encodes CASSLDRVGTDNTEAFF.

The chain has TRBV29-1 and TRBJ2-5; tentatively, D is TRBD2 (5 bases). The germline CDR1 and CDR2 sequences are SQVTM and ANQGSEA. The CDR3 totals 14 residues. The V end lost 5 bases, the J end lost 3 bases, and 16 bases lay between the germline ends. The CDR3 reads CSVIRGLGEETQYF. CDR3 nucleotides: TGCAGCGTTATCCGTGGTCTCGGGGAAGAGACCCAGTACTTC.

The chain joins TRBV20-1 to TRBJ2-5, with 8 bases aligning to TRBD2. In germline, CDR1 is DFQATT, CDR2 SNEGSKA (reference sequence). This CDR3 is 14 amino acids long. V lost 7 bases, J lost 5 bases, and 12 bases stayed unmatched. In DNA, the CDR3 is TGCAGTGTAATAGTGGGAGGCGGGAGGGAGACCCAGTACTTC. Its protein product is CSVIVGGGRETQYF.

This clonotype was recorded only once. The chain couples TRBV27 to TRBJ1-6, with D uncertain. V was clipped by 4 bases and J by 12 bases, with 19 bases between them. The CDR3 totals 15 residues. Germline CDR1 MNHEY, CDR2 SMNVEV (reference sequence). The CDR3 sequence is CASSSTLNQFKPLHF. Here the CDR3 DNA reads TGTGCCAGCAGTTCCACTCTGAATCAATTCAAACCCCTCCACTTT.

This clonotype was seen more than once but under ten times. The CDR3 DNA reads as TGTGCCAGCAGTTACACGACAGGGAAGTATAATTCACCCCTCCACTTT. Its protein product is CASSYTTGKYNSPLHF. This chain connects TRBV6-5 to TRBJ1-6; TRBD1 matches 7 bases. The germline gives CDR1 MNHEY, CDR2 SVGAGI. The CDR3 runs 16 residues. The V gene end was trimmed by 2 bases and the J gene end by 4 bases; junction bases not matched to a gene: 5.

The CDR3 reads CASRGQGNTEAFF. The CDR3 nucleotides are TGTGCCAGCAGAGGACAGGGGAACACTGAAGCTTTCTTT. The chain is built from TRBV12-3 or TRBV12-4 and TRBJ1-1; 8 nucleotides match TRBD1. The junction had 1 base not matched to a gene; V was cut back by 6 bases and J by 1 base. The CDR3 has 13 residues.

The CDR3 coding sequence is TGTGCCAGCAGCTTAGGCCCTCCGGAGCTCTCCTACGAGCAGTACTTC. Protein sequence: CASSLGPPELSYEQYF. V gene TRBV11-2 combines with J gene TRBJ2-7; D not resolved. The V and J ends lost 1 base and 0 bases respectively, with 13 bases between them. The CDR3 loop spans 16 amino acids. The germline gives CDR1 SGHAT, CDR2 FQNNGV.

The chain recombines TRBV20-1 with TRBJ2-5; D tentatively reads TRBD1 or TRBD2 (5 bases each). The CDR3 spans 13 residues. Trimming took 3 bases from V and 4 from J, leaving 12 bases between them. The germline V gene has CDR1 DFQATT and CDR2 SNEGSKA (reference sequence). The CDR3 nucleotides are TGCAGTGCTAGTGGGGGTGGTGGAGAGACCCAGTACTTC. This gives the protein CSASGGGGETQYF.

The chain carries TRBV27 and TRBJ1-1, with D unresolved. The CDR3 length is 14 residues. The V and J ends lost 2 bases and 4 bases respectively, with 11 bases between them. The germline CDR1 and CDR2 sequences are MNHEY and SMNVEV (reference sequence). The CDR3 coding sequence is TGTGCCAGCAGTTTAGATGGGGTCGGCACTGAAGCTTTCTTT. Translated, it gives CASSLDGVGTEAFF.

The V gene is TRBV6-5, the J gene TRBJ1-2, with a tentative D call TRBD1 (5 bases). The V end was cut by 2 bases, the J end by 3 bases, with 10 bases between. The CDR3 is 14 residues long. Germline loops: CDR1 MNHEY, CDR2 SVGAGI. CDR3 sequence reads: CASSYTPGDYGYTF. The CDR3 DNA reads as TGTGCCAGCAGTTACACCCCGGGGGACTATGGCTACACCTTC.

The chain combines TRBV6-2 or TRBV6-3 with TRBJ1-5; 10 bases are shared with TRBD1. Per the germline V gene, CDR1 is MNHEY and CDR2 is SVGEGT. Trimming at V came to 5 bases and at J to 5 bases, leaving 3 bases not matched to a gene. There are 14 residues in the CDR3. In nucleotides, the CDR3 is TGTGCCAGCAGTACGACAGGGGGCGATCAGCCCCAGCATTTT. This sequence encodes CASSTTGGDQPQHF.

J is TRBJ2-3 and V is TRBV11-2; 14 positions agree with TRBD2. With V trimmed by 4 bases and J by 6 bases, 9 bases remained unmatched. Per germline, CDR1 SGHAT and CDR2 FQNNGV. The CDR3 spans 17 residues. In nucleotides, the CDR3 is TGTGCCAGCAGCTGGAGAGGGACTAGCGGGAGAGGTGATACGCAGTATTTT. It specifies CASSWRGTSGRGDTQYF.

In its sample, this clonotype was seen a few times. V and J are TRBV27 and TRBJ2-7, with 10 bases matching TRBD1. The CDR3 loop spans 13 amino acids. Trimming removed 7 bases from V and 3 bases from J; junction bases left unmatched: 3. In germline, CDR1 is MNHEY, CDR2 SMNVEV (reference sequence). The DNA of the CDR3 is TGTGCCAGCACCGGGACAGGGGACTACGAGCAGTACTTC. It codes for CASTGTGDYEQYF.

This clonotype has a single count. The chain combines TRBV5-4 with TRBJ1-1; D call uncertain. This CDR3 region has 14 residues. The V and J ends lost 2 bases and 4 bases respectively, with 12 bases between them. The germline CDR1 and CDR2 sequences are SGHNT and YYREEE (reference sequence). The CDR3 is CASSLRGVGTEAFF. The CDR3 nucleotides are TGTGCCAGCAGCTTACGCGGGGTGGGCACTGAAGCTTTCTTT.

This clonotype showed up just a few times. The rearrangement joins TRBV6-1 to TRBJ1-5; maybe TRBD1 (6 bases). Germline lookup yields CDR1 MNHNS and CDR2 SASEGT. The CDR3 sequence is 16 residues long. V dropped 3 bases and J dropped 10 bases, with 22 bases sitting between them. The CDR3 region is CASSDTNRDRRRPQHF. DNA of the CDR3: TGTGCCAGCAGTGACACAAACCGAGACAGGAGACGACCCCAGCATTTT.

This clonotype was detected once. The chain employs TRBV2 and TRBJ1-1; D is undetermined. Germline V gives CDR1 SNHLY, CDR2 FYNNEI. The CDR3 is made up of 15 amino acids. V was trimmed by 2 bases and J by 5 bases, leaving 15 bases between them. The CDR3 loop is CASSENGVQGTEAFF. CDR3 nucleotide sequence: TGTGCCAGCAGTGAAAATGGGGTTCAAGGGACTGAAGCTTTCTTT.